These 19 T cell receptor beta chains were sequenced from one sample in a study of OX40 agonist ivuxolimab in advanced cancers. Libraries were prepared by immunoSEQ multiplex PCR; TCRdb keeps only in-frame clonotypes and omits some of them. The table records tens of thousands of clones, more than 85% of them present only once. Sequences were derived from CD4+ or CD8+ T cells sorted from blood, sampled in a trial of the OX40 agonist ivuxolimab. The source of these receptors is an adult with an advanced solid tumor such as melanoma, head and neck, liver or kidney cancer.

The chain uses TRBV6-1 and TRBJ2-7; TRBD2 matches at 7 bases. V lost 8 bases and J lost 12; bases outside the gene matches: 7. The germline gives CDR1 MNHNS, CDR2 SASEGT. The CDR3 covers 10 residues. CDR3 protein: CASGAGERYF. The DNA of the CDR3 is TGTGCCAGCGGTGCGGGAGAAAGGTACTTC.

V gene TRBV30 combines with J gene TRBJ1-1, with a weak D call TRBD1 (5 bases). Germline-derived CDR1 and CDR2 are GTSNPN and SVGIG (reference sequence). This CDR3 has 12 residues. The V and J ends lost 8 bases and 4 bases respectively, with 14 bases between them. In DNA, the CDR3 is TGTGCCCGCCAGGGCCGGAGCACTGAAGCTTTCTTT. Translating gives CARQGRSTEAFF.

CDR3 sequence: CASSPWGPTNEKLFF. The CDR3 region has the DNA TGTGCCAGCTCACCTTGGGGCCCTACTAATGAAAAACTGTTTTTT. This chain links TRBV18 with TRBJ1-4, with TRBD1 as a possible D gene (5 bases). The V end was cut by 3 bases, the J end by 2 bases, with 10 bases between. Germline V gene data show CDR1 as KGHSH and CDR2 as LQKENI. The CDR3 has 15 residues.

The chain links TRBV28 to TRBJ1-2; 7 nucleotides align to TRBD1. From germline, CDR1 is MDHEN and CDR2 SYDVKM. There are 15 residues in the CDR3. The V gene end was trimmed by 5 bases and the J gene end by 8 bases; junction bases not matched to a gene: 14. The CDR3 loop is CASSATQGGQGGYTF. The CDR3, as DNA: TGTGCCAGCAGTGCGACCCAGGGGGGCCAAGGGGGCTACACCTTC.

The rearrangement joins TRBV27 to TRBJ1-1; D gene ambiguous. The CDR3 runs to 12 residues. Germline V CDR1 and CDR2: MNHEY, SMNVEV (reference sequence). V was trimmed by 2 bases and J by 4 bases, leaving 5 bases between them. The CDR3, as DNA: TGTGCCAGCAGTTTACGGGGCACTGAAGCTTTCTTT. Its protein is CASSLRGTEAFF.

This clone was counted only a few times. This chain joins TRBV6-5 and TRBJ2-7; D uncertain. Germline V gene lookup returns CDR1 MNHEY and CDR2 SVGAGI. CDR3 size: 12 residues. V dropped 5 bases and J dropped 7 bases, with 12 bases sitting between them. The CDR3 protein is CASSDHRREQYF. The CDR3 region has the DNA TGTGCCAGCAGTGATCATAGGCGGGAGCAGTACTTC.

This clone was seen a few times. This chain joins TRBV4-1 and TRBJ1-5; D ambiguous. V lost 1 base, J lost 7 bases, and 5 bases lay in between. CDR1 MGHRA and CDR2 YSYEKL come from the germline V gene. This CDR3 has 12 residues. The CDR3 loop is CASSQVGQPQHF. Here the CDR3 DNA reads TGCGCCAGCAGCCAAGTTGGGCAGCCCCAGCATTTT.

The chain is built from TRBV9 and TRBJ1-5; D ambiguous. Germline CDR1 reads SGDLS; CDR2 reads YYNGEE. V was cut by 10 bases and J by 7 bases, with 21 bases left in between. CDR3 length equals 14 residues. The CDR3 DNA is TGTGCCTCCCCGGTCCCAGAACTAAGACAGCCCCAGCATTTT. It specifies CASPVPELRQPQHF.

The V and J genes are TRBV19 and TRBJ2-5; TRBD2 aligns across 10 bases. This CDR3 comprises 15 residues. The V gene's germline CDR1 is LNHDA and CDR2 SQIVND (reference sequence). V lost 6 bases to trimming and J lost 9 bases; unmatched junction nucleotides: 13. The CDR3 protein is CASRTQGGTSVPQYF. The CDR3 DNA reads as TGTGCCAGTAGGACCCAGGGCGGGACTAGCGTGCCCCAGTACTTC.

V and J are TRBV6-1 and TRBJ1-1; tentative D call: TRBD1 (6 bases). V was clipped by 3 bases and J by 1 base, with 12 bases between them. This CDR3 is 15 amino acids long. Germline CDR1 is MNHNS and CDR2 is SASEGT. In DNA, the CDR3 is TGTGCCAGCAGTGACGCGGGACAACCGAACACTGAAGCTTTCTTT. Residues: CASSDAGQPNTEAFF.

V usage is TRBV11-2 and J usage is TRBJ2-3, with 8 bases fitting TRBD2. The CDR3 runs 15 residues. The germline gives CDR1 SGHAT, CDR2 FQNNGV. V shed 5 bases, J shed 1 base, and the junction held 5 bases outside the gene matches. CDR3 sequence reads: CASSPGGGGTDTQYF. CDR3 bases: TGTGCCAGCAGCCCCGGGGGGGGCGGCACAGATACGCAGTATTTT.

This clone appeared once. The J gene is TRBJ2-2, the V gene TRBV5-4, with 7 bases that match TRBD1. This CDR3 is 13 amino acids long. Trimming cost V 4 bases and J 10 bases; bases outside gene matches: 7. Germline CDR1 SGHNT, CDR2 YYREEE (reference sequence). The CDR3 spells CASSGQETEELFF. The DNA of the CDR3 is TGTGCCAGCAGCGGACAGGAGACTGAGGAGCTGTTTTTT.

This chain joins TRBV28 and TRBJ1-2; TRBD1 matches 11 bases. CDR1 is MDHEN, CDR2 SYDVKM, per germline. The junction had 11 bases not matched to a gene; V was cut back by 3 bases and J by 5 bases. There are 17 residues in the CDR3. This CDR3 is CASSLGQGGWLGYGYTF. As DNA, the CDR3 is TGTGCCAGCAGTTTGGGACAGGGGGGCTGGTTGGGATATGGCTACACCTTC.

The chain has TRBV15 and TRBJ2-7; D is undetermined. Trimming took 1 base from V and 6 from J, leaving 13 bases between them. This CDR3 comprises 14 residues. Per the germline V gene, CDR1 is LNHNV and CDR2 is YYDKDF (reference sequence). The CDR3: CATSRVEYAGEQYF. The CDR3 DNA sequence: TGTGCCACCAGCAGAGTAGAATACGCCGGCGAGCAGTACTTC.

V usage is TRBV27 and J usage is TRBJ1-1, with D tentatively TRBD1 (6 bases). CDR1 and CDR2 (germline): MNHEY, SMNVEV (reference sequence). V dropped 10 bases and J dropped 5 bases, with 14 bases sitting between them. CDR3 length: 12 residues. CDR3 nucleotides: TGTGCCACCAGGACAGTCGGGACTGAAGCTTTCTTT. Encoded protein: CATRTVGTEAFF.

J is TRBJ1-1 and V is TRBV7-2; D is possibly TRBD1 (6 bases). Trimming took 1 base from V and 5 from J, leaving 14 bases between them. CDR1 is SGHTA, CDR2 FQGNSA, per germline. This CDR3 is 15 amino acids long. The CDR3 nucleotides are TGTGCCAGCAGCTTAGATCACAGGGCGGGGACTGAAGCTTTCTTT. It specifies CASSLDHRAGTEAFF. The full variable domain, rest sourced from reference TRBV7-2 and TRBJ1-1, is GAGVSQSPSNKVTEKGKDVELRCDPISGHTALYWYRQSLGQGLEFLIYFQGNSAPDKSGLPSDRFSAERTGGSVSTLTIQRTQQEDSAVYLCASSLDHRAGTEAFFGQGTRLTVV.

The chain links TRBV19 to TRBJ2-6; D gene uncertain. In germline, CDR1 is LNHDA, CDR2 SQIVND (reference sequence). The CDR3 runs 13 residues. Trimming stripped 4 bases from V and 3 bases from J, with 4 bases between. CDR3 coding DNA: TGTGCCAGTAGTACCATTGGGGCCAACGTCCTGACTTTC. It is translated as CASSTIGANVLTF.

The V and J genes are TRBV6-1 and TRBJ2-7; D is unclear. The germline gives CDR1 MNHNS, CDR2 SASEGT. The CDR3 sequence is 11 residues long. Trimming removed 6 bases from V and 3 bases from J, with 6 bases in between. This CDR3 is CASRANYEQYF. The CDR3 DNA is TGTGCCAGCAGGGCTAACTACGAGCAGTACTTC.

J is TRBJ1-4 and V is TRBV7-9; TRBD1 matches at 7 bases. Germline V CDR1 and CDR2: SEHNR, FQNEAQ (reference sequence). V lost 1 base, J lost 5 bases, and 1 base stayed unmatched. The CDR3 runs 14 residues. The CDR3 reads CASSLDRGNEKLFF. Here the CDR3 DNA reads TGTGCCAGCAGCTTAGACAGGGGAAATGAAAAACTGTTTTTT.